Listed below are T cell receptor beta chains from one sample, sequenced in a study of T cells in Graves' hyperthyroidism and ophthalmopathy. TCRdb recomputed calls from the multiplex PCR reads with MiXCR, one row per CDR3 protein. The sample yields hundreds of thousands of distinct CDR3 sequences, just under 20% seen once. The sequencing input was blood. The receptors were sampled from a middle-aged man with Graves' ophthalmopathy. CDR3s include the opening cysteine and the closing phenylalanine or tryptophan. Fields, in order: CDR3 protein, CDR3 DNA, J gene, clone size, D gene, V gene. A D gene is named only where the DNA matches it firmly. A clone size is listed for some rows: how often the clone was seen (once, few, many), or a class if it is expanded.

CDR3: CASSDPGLAGVVGETQYF
DNA: TGTGCCAGCAGCGACCCGGGACTAGCGGGAGTGGTAGGAGAGACCCAGTACTTC
J: TRBJ2-5
size: many
D: TRBD2
V: TRBV9

CDR3: CASSKGQGAMNTEAFF
DNA: TGTGCCAGTAGTAAAGGACAGGGAGCTATGAACACTGAAGCTTTCTTT
J: TRBJ1-1
size: .
D: TRBD1
V: TRBV19

CDR3: CASRRGAGRTEAFF
DNA: TGTGCCAGCAGAAGAGGGGCAGGGAGAACTGAAGCTTTCTTT
J: TRBJ1-1
size: many
D: .
V: TRBV12-3/TRBV12-4

CDR3: CASSGGGSAKNIQYF
DNA: TGTGCCAGCTCCGGGGGAGGGAGTGCCAAAAACATTCAGTACTTC
J: TRBJ2-4
size: .
D: TRBD2
V: TRBV5-4

CDR3: CASEGATGGNQPQHF
DNA: TGTGCCAGCGAGGGGGCGACAGGGGGCAATCAGCCCCAGCATTTT
J: TRBJ1-5
size: many
D: TRBD1
V: TRBV28

CDR3: CASRPDSYNEQFF
DNA: TGTGCCAGCAGGCCGGATTCATACAATGAGCAGTTCTTC
J: TRBJ2-1
size: few
D: .
V: TRBV2

CDR3: CSANIPEGRETQYF
DNA: TGCAGTGCTAATATTCCGGAGGGCCGGGAGACCCAGTACTTC
J: TRBJ2-5
size: .
D: .
V: TRBV20-1

CDR3: CASRLEGTGATGELFF
DNA: TGTGCCAGCCGCTTAGAAGGGACAGGCGCCACCGGGGAGCTGTTTTTT
J: TRBJ2-2
size: once
D: TRBD1
V: TRBV11-2

CDR3: CASSPPALTNYGYTF
DNA: TGTGCCAGCAGCCCCCCAGCGCTTACTAACTATGGCTACACCTTC
J: TRBJ1-2
size: many
D: .
V: TRBV7-9

CDR3: CASSSGDSTDTQYF
DNA: TGTGCCAGTTCATCGGGGGATTCCACAGATACGCAGTATTTT
J: TRBJ2-3
size: many
D: .
V: TRBV19

CDR3: CASSVVETDTGELFF
DNA: TGTGCCAGCAGCGTAGTAGAAACCGACACCGGGGAGCTGTTTTTT
J: TRBJ2-2
size: few
D: .
V: TRBV9

CDR3: CASSPHNELFF
DNA: TGTGCCAGCAGTCCGCATAACGAACTGTTTTTT
J: TRBJ1-4
size: .
D: .
V: TRBV28